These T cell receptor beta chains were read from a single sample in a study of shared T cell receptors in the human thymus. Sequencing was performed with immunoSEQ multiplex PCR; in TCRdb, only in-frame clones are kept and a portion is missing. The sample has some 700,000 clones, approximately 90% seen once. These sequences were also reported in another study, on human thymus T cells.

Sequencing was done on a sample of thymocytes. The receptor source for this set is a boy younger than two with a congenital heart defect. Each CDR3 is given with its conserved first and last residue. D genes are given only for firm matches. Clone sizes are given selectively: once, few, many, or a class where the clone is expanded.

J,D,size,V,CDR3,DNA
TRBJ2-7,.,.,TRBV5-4,CASAWGPRDIWSPYEQYF,TGTGCCAGCGCCTGGGGGCCGAGGGACATTTGGTCTCCCTACGAGCAGTACTTC
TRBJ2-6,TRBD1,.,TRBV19,CASSELPGQGTSGANVLTF,TGTGCCAGTAGTGAGTTACCGGGACAGGGGACTAGTGGGGCCAACGTCCTGACTTTC
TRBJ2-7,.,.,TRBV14,CASSQVVEDNTYYEQYF,TGTGCCAGCAGCCAAGTGGTGGAAGACAATACGTACTACGAGCAGTACTTC
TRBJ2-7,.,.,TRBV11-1,CASSSLPYEQYF,TGTGCCAGCAGCTCCCTTCCCTACGAGCAGTACTTC
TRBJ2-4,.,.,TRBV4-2,CASSQDGEPRVLSKNIQYF,TGTGCCAGCAGCCAAGATGGGGAGCCCCGGGTTTTATCCAAAAACATTCAGTACTTC
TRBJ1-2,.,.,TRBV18,CASSTSEDTWYYGYTF,TGTGCCAGCTCAACTTCCGAGGACACCTGGTACTATGGCTACACCTTC
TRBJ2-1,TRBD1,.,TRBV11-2,CASSHQGTGWGGEQFF,TGTGCCAGCAGCCATCAGGGGACAGGGTGGGGTGGTGAGCAGTTCTTC
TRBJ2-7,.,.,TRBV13,CASSSLLAYEQYF,TGTGCCAGCAGCTCCTTATTAGCTTACGAGCAGTACTTC
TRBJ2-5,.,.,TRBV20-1,CSHNRVETQYF,TGCAGTCACAACAGGGTCGAGACCCAGTACTTC
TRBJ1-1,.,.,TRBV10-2,CASSEDSSGDTEAFF,TGCGCCAGCAGTGAGGACAGCTCTGGTGACACTGAAGCTTTCTTT
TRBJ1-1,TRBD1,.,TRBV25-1,CASSELGQGQLNTEAFF,TGTGCCAGCAGTGAATTAGGGCAGGGACAGTTGAACACTGAAGCTTTCTTT
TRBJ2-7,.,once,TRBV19,CASSMTPRGLEGMDEQYF,TGTGCCAGTAGTATGACCCCGCGGGGCCTAGAGGGAATGGACGAGCAGTACTTC
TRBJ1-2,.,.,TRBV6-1,CATREKINYGYTF,TGTGCCACCAGGGAGAAAATTAACTATGGCTACACCTTC
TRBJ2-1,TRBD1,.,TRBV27,CASSAAGTAYNEQFF,TGTGCCAGCAGTGCTGCCGGGACAGCTTACAATGAGCAGTTCTTC
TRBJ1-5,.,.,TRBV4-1,CASSQLQGYQPQHF,TGCGCCAGCAGCCAATTGCAGGGCTATCAGCCCCAGCATTTT
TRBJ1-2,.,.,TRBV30,CAWSTVTVNYGYTF,TGTGCCTGGAGTACTGTGACAGTTAACTATGGCTACACCTTC
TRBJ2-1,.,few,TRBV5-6,CASSGWRDGWNEQFF,TGTGCCAGCAGCGGATGGCGGGACGGATGGAATGAGCAGTTCTTC
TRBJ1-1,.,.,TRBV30,CAWSAPGRGAVSEAFF,TGTGCCTGGAGTGCCCCGGGGCGGGGAGCAGTCTCTGAAGCTTTCTTT
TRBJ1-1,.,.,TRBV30,CAWSGGGTEAFF,TGTGCCTGGAGTGGGGGGGGCACTGAAGCTTTCTTT
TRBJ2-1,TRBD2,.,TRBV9,CASSVRLAHNEQFF,TGTGCCAGCAGCGTCCGACTAGCGCACAATGAGCAGTTCTTC
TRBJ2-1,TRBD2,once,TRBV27,CASTLTGTSGRLSSYNEQFF,TGTGCCAGCACCTTGACCGGGACTAGCGGGAGGCTGAGCTCCTACAATGAGCAGTTCTTC
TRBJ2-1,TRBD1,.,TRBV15,CATSRDSPLTYNEQFF,TGTGCCACGAGCCGGGACAGCCCATTAACCTACAATGAGCAGTTCTTC
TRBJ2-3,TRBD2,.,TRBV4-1,CASSQDKGLADTDTQYF,TGCGCCAGCAGCCAAGATAAGGGACTAGCGGACACAGATACGCAGTATTTT
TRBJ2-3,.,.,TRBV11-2,CASSLDLSTKGTDTQYF,TGTGCCAGCAGCTTAGATCTAAGTACTAAGGGGACAGATACGCAGTATTTT
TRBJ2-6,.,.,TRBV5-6,CASSLGRDSGANVLTF,TGTGCCAGCAGCTTGGGACGGGACTCTGGGGCCAACGTCCTGACTTTC
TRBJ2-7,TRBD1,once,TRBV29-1,CSVARQGAPITSSYEQYF,TGCAGCGTTGCCCGACAGGGGGCACCAATAACTAGCTCCTACGAGCAGTACTTC
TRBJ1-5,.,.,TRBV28,CAIDGREVNSNQPQHF,TGTGCCATCGATGGCAGGGAAGTTAATAGCAATCAGCCCCAGCATTTT
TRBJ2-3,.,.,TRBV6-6,CASSLRGGALTDTQYF,TGTGCCAGCAGTTTAAGGGGGGGGGCCCTCACAGATACGCAGTATTTT
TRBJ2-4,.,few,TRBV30,CAWSLGLLPLAKNIQYF,TGTGCCTGGAGTTTAGGACTCTTACCACTAGCCAAAAACATTCAGTACTTC
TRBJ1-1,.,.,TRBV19,CASSLPPGGEGNTEAFF,TGTGCCAGTAGTCTACCACCTGGAGGGGAGGGGAACACTGAAGCTTTCTTT
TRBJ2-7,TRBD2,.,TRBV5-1,CASSLWTSGTKYYEQYF,TGCGCCAGCAGCTTGTGGACTAGCGGGACTAAATACTACGAGCAGTACTTC
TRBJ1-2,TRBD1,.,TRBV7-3,CASSLRGGGQGVNYGYTF,TGTGCCAGCAGCTTAAGGGGCGGGGGACAGGGGGTTAACTATGGCTACACCTTC
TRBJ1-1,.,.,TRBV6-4,CASSDSGQAGTEAFF,TGTGCCAGCAGTGACTCGGGGCAGGCTGGCACTGAAGCTTTCTTT
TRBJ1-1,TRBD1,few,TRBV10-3,CAIRVQGAWAFF,TGTGCCATCAGAGTCCAGGGGGCGTGGGCTTTCTTT
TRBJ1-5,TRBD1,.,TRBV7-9,CASSSDDRGQPQHF,TGTGCCAGCAGCTCAGACGACAGGGGCCAGCCCCAGCATTTT
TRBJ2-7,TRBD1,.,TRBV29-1,CSAYLRTGGFYEQYF,TGCAGCGCCTACTTAAGGACAGGGGGCTTCTACGAGCAGTACTTC
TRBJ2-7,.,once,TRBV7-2,CASSLDPQGPYEQYF,TGTGCCAGCAGCTTAGACCCTCAGGGGCCCTACGAGCAGTACTTC
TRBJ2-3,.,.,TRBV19,CASRRSGDTDTQYF,TGTGCCAGTAGGCGTAGCGGAGACACAGATACGCAGTATTTT
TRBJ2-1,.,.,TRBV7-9,CASSARVADLRSYNEQFF,TGTGCCAGCAGCGCGCGAGTAGCGGATCTTCGCTCCTACAATGAGCAGTTCTTC
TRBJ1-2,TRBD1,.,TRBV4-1,CASSLSSPRTGVRGYTF,TGCGCCAGCAGCCTATCCTCTCCCCGTACAGGGGTCCGTGGCTACACCTTC
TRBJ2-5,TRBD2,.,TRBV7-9,CASSLCRLAGHQETQYF,TGTGCCAGCAGCTTATGCCGTTTAGCGGGACACCAAGAGACCCAGTACTTC
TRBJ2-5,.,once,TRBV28,CASSDPSEGARGQETQYF,TGTGCCAGCAGTGACCCTAGCGAGGGCGCACGGGGTCAAGAGACCCAGTACTTC
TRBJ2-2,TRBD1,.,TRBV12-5,CASGLVPGQGAAGELFF,TGTGCTAGTGGTTTGGTACCGGGACAGGGGGCTGCCGGGGAGCTGTTTTTT
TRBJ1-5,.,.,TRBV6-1,CASRRQQSQPQHF,TGTGCCAGCAGACGACAGCAATCGCAGCCCCAGCATTTT
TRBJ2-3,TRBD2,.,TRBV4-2,CASSQDRTSGSWSTDTQYF,TGTGCCAGCAGCCAAGATCGGACTAGCGGGAGTTGGAGCACAGATACGCAGTATTTT
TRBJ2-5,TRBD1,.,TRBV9,CASSVGGWGTGEETQYF,TGTGCCAGCAGCGTAGGTGGGTGGGGGACAGGGGAAGAGACCCAGTACTTC
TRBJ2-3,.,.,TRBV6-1,CASSAGRGIGTDTQYF,TGTGCCAGCAGTGCTGGACGAGGGATCGGCACAGATACGCAGTATTTT
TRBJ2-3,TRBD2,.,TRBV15,CATSRGEGAGAEDTQYF,TGTGCCACCAGCAGAGGGGAAGGAGCGGGAGCCGAGGATACGCAGTATTTT
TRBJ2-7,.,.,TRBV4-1,CASSQECNSSYEQYF,TGCGCCAGCAGCCAAGAATGTAACAGTTCTTACGAGCAGTACTTC
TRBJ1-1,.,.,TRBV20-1,CSARGAIAFF,TGCAGTGCCCGTGGGGCGATAGCTTTCTTT
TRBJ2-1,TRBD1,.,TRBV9,CASSPRDREAYNEQFF,TGTGCCAGCAGCCCCCGGGACAGGGAGGCCTACAATGAGCAGTTCTTC
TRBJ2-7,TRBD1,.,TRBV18,CASSPLGQQGVPPYEQYF,TGTGCCAGCTCACCACTAGGCCAACAGGGGGTTCCCCCCTACGAGCAGTACTTC
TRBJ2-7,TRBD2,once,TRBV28,CASSLFGLAGGEQYF,TGTGCCAGCAGTTTATTTGGACTAGCGGGAGGTGAGCAGTACTTC
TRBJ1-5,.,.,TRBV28,CASSSTPPVQFIQPQHF,TGTGCCAGCAGTTCAACCCCCCCCGTCCAGTTCATTCAGCCCCAGCATTTT
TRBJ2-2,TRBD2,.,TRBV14,CASSPRSGVRSGELFF,TGTGCCAGCAGCCCCCGTAGCGGGGTTCGATCCGGGGAGCTGTTTTTT